This is a list of T cell receptor beta chains from one sample in a study of cytomegalovirus exposure and HLA in healthy donors. Clones were read by immunoSEQ multiplex PCR, and TCRdb kept only the in-frame ones, dropping some. The table has about 140,000 clones, around 70% seen once. The source material was PBMCs. These receptor sequences come from a woman in her thirties in good health and CMV-seronegative. Both conserved end residues are part of each CDR3. The D gene is left open where the match is weak. Rows may omit the clone size; those that give it use once, few, many or a size class.

v_call	j_call	d_call	clone_size	cdr3_nt	cdr3_aa
TRBV5-4	TRBJ2-5	TRBD2	NA	TGTGCCAGCAGCTTAGGGACTAGCGGGAGGGGGGAGACCCAGTACTTC	CASSLGTSGRGETQYF
TRBV5-1	TRBJ1-3	NA	NA	TGCGCCAGCAGCTTGAAGGTGGGGACACCAAGCTCTGGAAACACCATATATTTT	CASSLKVGTPSSGNTIYF
TRBV11-2	TRBJ2-2	TRBD2	NA	TGTGCCAGCAGCTCTCAGCGGGGGGCCTTTCTGCCGTTCACCGGGGAGCTGTTTTTT	CASSSQRGAFLPFTGELFF
TRBV7-9	TRBJ1-2	TRBD1	NA	TGTGCCAGCAGCCCCCGGGACAGGGGGTTTGATTATGGCTACACCTTC	CASSPRDRGFDYGYTF
TRBV9	TRBJ1-3	NA	NA	TGTGCCAGCAGCGCCTACAGCTCTGGAAACACCATATATTTT	CASSAYSSGNTIYF
TRBV19	TRBJ2-4	NA	NA	TGTGCCAGTAGCCTAGCAGAAAAAAACATTCAGTACTTC	CASSLAEKNIQYF
TRBV7-2	TRBJ2-5	NA	NA	TGTGCCAGCAGCTCGGGATCTCTCAGGGAGACCCAGTACTTC	CASSSGSLRETQYF
TRBV7-3	TRBJ2-2	NA	NA	TGTGCCAGCAGCTTAACTAATCCAGGGAACACCGGGGAGCTGTTTTTT	CASSLTNPGNTGELFF
TRBV9	TRBJ1-4	TRBD1	NA	TGTGCCAGCAGCGTAGGACGGACAGGGGGCTTTGAAAAACTGTTTTTT	CASSVGRTGGFEKLFF
TRBV30	TRBJ2-3	TRBD2	NA	TGTGCCTGGAGTCCGGGACTAGCGGGAGACGGGCAGTATTTT	CAWSPGLAGDGQYF
TRBV9	TRBJ2-2	TRBD1	few	TGTGCCAGCAGCGTCGAAAGGGGGCCAACCACCGGGGAGCTGTTTTTT	CASSVERGPTTGELFF
TRBV28	TRBJ2-7	TRBD2	NA	TGTGCCAGCAGTTCACCAGCTAGCGGGAGATCCTACGAGCAGTACTTC	CASSSPASGRSYEQYF
TRBV28	TRBJ2-7	TRBD2	NA	TGTGCCAGCAGGGCAGCTCTAGCGGGAGACTCCTACGAGCAGTACTTC	CASRAALAGDSYEQYF
TRBV6-1	TRBJ1-1	TRBD1	NA	TGTGCCAGCAGCCCTTGGGGACAGGGGTACACTGAAGCTTTCTTT	CASSPWGQGYTEAFF
TRBV4-1	TRBJ1-4	NA	NA	TGCGCCAGCAGCCAAGGGATCAGCGCCTATAATGAAAAACTGTTTTTT	CASSQGISAYNEKLFF
TRBV12-5	TRBJ1-6	TRBD1	NA	TGTGCTAGTGGTTTGGTACAACGGACAGGGCCGGCTCGTGATAATTCACCCCTCCACTTT	CASGLVQRTGPARDNSPLHF
TRBV29-1	TRBJ1-1	TRBD1	NA	TGCAGCGTTAGTGACAGGGCCACTGAAGCTTTCTTT	CSVSDRATEAFF
TRBV10-3	TRBJ2-2	TRBD1	NA	TGTGCCACCCTGGAAGGACAGGGGCCGACCGGGGAGCTGTTTTTT	CATLEGQGPTGELFF
TRBV11-2	TRBJ2-1	NA	NA	TGTGCCAGGTGGCGGGATGGCAATGAGCAGTTCTTC	CARWRDGNEQFF
TRBV28	TRBJ1-5	TRBD1	NA	TGTGCCAGCAGCCAACCCGGGACAGGGGTTCAGCCCCAGCATTTT	CASSQPGTGVQPQHF
TRBV7-7	TRBJ2-1	TRBD1	NA	TGTGCTAGCAGCTCTAATCCGACAGGGGAAGGTGAGCAGTTCTTC	CASSSNPTGEGEQFF
TRBV21-1	TRBJ2-1	NA	few	TGTGCCAGCAGCTTAAGGACCGGGGTTACGGGGTACAATGAGCAGTTCTTC	CASSLRTGVTGYNEQFF
TRBV18	TRBJ1-6	NA	NA	TGTGCCAGCTCACCAACAGGGAATAATTCACCCCTCCACTTT	CASSPTGNNSPLHF
TRBV6-4	TRBJ1-1	NA	NA	TGTGCCAGCAGTCTAAGATTGAACACTGAAGCTTTCTTT	CASSLRLNTEAFF
TRBV9	TRBJ1-4	NA	NA	TGTGCCAGCAGCGTAGCGAGGGGGGGCGGTGAAAAACTGTTTTTT	CASSVARGGGEKLFF
TRBV6-1	TRBJ2-3	NA	NA	TGTGCCAGCACCGGAGGGGGGGCAGATACGCAGTATTTT	CASTGGGADTQYF
TRBV2	TRBJ2-2	TRBD1	NA	TGTGCCAGCGTTTTGACAGGGGGAGGCACCGGGGAGCTGTTTTTT	CASVLTGGGTGELFF
TRBV29-1	TRBJ2-1	NA	few	TGCAGCGTTGAAGTGGGGGGATCCTACAATGAGCAGTTCTTC	CSVEVGGSYNEQFF
TRBV18	TRBJ2-1	TRBD2	NA	TGTGCCAGCTCACCATCCACTAGCGGGTACAATGAGCAGTTCTTC	CASSPSTSGYNEQFF
TRBV6-1	TRBJ1-5	TRBD1	NA	TGTGCCGGCAGGGGGACAGGGACCCAGCCCCAGCATTTT	CAGRGTGTQPQHF
TRBV4-1	TRBJ2-1	TRBD2	NA	TGCGCCAGCAGCCGGGTGATGACTAGCGGGAGAAGTGAGCAGTTCTTC	CASSRVMTSGRSEQFF
TRBV5-4	TRBJ1-4	NA	NA	TGTGCCAGCAGTCACCGGGGGAGTAATGAAAAACTGTTTTTT	CASSHRGSNEKLFF
TRBV10-3	TRBJ2-7	NA	NA	TGTGCCATCAGTGATCAGGGGGGCTCATCCTACGAGCAGTACTTC	CAISDQGGSSYEQYF
TRBV28	TRBJ1-1	TRBD1	NA	TGTGCCAGCAGTCCCTATGGAGGGGGCTTGAACACTGAAGCTTTCTTT	CASSPYGGGLNTEAFF
TRBV28	TRBJ1-2	NA	NA	TGTGCCAGCAGCTCCATCCGCGCGACTAACTATGGCTACACCTTC	CASSSIRATNYGYTF
TRBV19	TRBJ2-2	NA	NA	TGTGCCAGTAGTATTCGGGATGTCGACACCGGGGAGCTGTTTTTT	CASSIRDVDTGELFF
TRBV5-1	TRBJ2-1	TRBD2	few	TGCGCCAGCAGTTCGGGACTAGCGGGAGTTTCTGAGCAGTTCTTC	CASSSGLAGVSEQFF
TRBV5-8	TRBJ2-3	TRBD1	NA	TGTGCCAGCAGCTTGGTCGACAGGGGGCGATCAGATACGCAGTATTTT	CASSLVDRGRSDTQYF
TRBV13	TRBJ2-7	NA	NA	TGTGCCAGCAGCTTCCGACAGGAGGACTACGAGCAGTACTTC	CASSFRQEDYEQYF
TRBV10-3	TRBJ2-5	TRBD2	NA	TGTGCCATCAGTGCAGCGGGGGGCGAAGAGACCCAGTACTTC	CAISAAGGEETQYF
TRBV6-5	TRBJ2-7	NA	NA	TGTGCCAGCAGTGGACGGGGATCCTCCTACGAGCAGTACTTC	CASSGRGSSYEQYF
TRBV10-3	TRBJ2-1	TRBD2	few	TGTGCCATAGCGGGAGCGAACAATGAGCAGTTCTTC	CAIAGANNEQFF
TRBV11-1	TRBJ1-3	NA	NA	TGTGCCAGCAGCTTATGGGCCGGCGACTCTGGAAACACCATATATTTT	CASSLWAGDSGNTIYF
TRBV28	TRBJ1-4	NA	NA	TGTGCCAGCAGGCCGGCGACAGGAGCAACTAATGAAAAACTGTTTTTT	CASRPATGATNEKLFF
TRBV28	TRBJ2-1	NA	NA	TGTGCCAGCGTTCGGGGGGCGGACAATGAGCAGTTCTTC	CASVRGADNEQFF
TRBV30	TRBJ1-2	NA	few	TGTGCCTGGAGGCTTCCGGGGAGCGGCTACACCTTC	CAWRLPGSGYTF
TRBV5-1	TRBJ2-2	TRBD1	NA	TGCGCCAGCAGCCGGGACAGGGGAACCGGGGAGCTGTTTTTT	CASSRDRGTGELFF
TRBV9	TRBJ1-2	NA	few	TGTGCCAGCACACCTCTAGGGAGCGGGGATGGCTACACCTTC	CASTPLGSGDGYTF
TRBV4-1	TRBJ2-3	TRBD2	NA	TGCGCCAGCAGCCAAGGCGCGGGAGCAGATACGCAGTATTTT	CASSQGAGADTQYF
TRBV2	TRBJ2-5	TRBD2	NA	TGTGCCAGCACGGGGACTAGTGATTTAGCCCAGTACTTC	CASTGTSDLAQYF
TRBV6-5	TRBJ2-1	NA	few	TGTGCCAGCAGTCCAGGGGACGTGGATGAGCAGTTCTTC	CASSPGDVDEQFF
TRBV6-6	TRBJ2-1	NA	once	TGTGCCAGCAGTTACCCCGGGCAGGGAGGCAATGAGCAGTTCTTC	CASSYPGQGGNEQFF
TRBV30	TRBJ1-5	NA	many	TGTGCCTGGAGTGGGGTTCTAGGGGATCAGCCCCAGCATTTT	CAWSGVLGDQPQHF
TRBV7-3	TRBJ2-7	NA	NA	TGTGCCAGCAGCGAGGGACTGGGATACGAGCAGTACTTC	CASSEGLGYEQYF
TRBV11-2	TRBJ1-2	TRBD1	few	TGTGCCAGCAGCTTAGATTCCGGGACAGGGGTTTATGGCTACACCTTC	CASSLDSGTGVYGYTF
TRBV28	TRBJ1-4	TRBD1	NA	TGTGCCAGCAGTCCCAACAGCGCCGGGACAGGGGGTGAAAAACTGTTTTTT	CASSPNSAGTGGEKLFF
TRBV5-1	TRBJ1-2	NA	NA	TGCGCCAGCAGCTTGGCCGGGTCGGGTGGCTACACCTTC	CASSLAGSGGYTF
TRBV27	TRBJ2-1	TRBD2	NA	TGTGCCAGCAGGCCCTCGTGGTCACTAGCGGAATACAATGAGCAGTTCTTC	CASRPSWSLAEYNEQFF
TRBV18	TRBJ2-1	TRBD2	NA	TGTGCCAGCTCACCCCCGGGAGGCAGCCGACTGGACAATGAGCAGTTCTTC	CASSPPGGSRLDNEQFF